A single T cell receptor (beta chain) is shown here with its context. Trimming took 3 bases from V and 5 from J, leaving 13 bases between them. CDR1 is SGDLS, CDR2 YYNGEE, per germline. CDR3 size: 14 residues. This specimen comes from a study of cytomegalovirus exposure and HLA in healthy donors. The PCR ran on 60 Vbeta and 13 Jbeta primers. Using immunoSEQ multiplex PCR, the repertoire was profiled, and TCRdb retains in-frame clones only, with some absent. Here the sample table reports under 250,000 clones. The rearrangement uses TRBV9 and TRBJ2-3; no firm D call. Source material: PBMCs. This receptor was taken from a girl aged 2 to 10 in good health and CMV-seropositive. CDR3 in DNA: TGTGCCAGCAGCGCTAACGGAGCCCAAGATACGCAGTATTTT. It encodes CASSANGAQDTQYF.